Each of the 8 T cell receptor beta chains below was sequenced from the same sample in a study of control samples from healthy donors and cancer patients. TCRdb keeps only in-frame clones here, not all; method: immunoSEQ multiplex PCR. The table lists about 190,000 clones. The sample consisted of blood. The receptors shown here come from a young woman in good health.

V and J are TRBV4-3 and TRBJ1-2; D remains unclear. In germline, CDR1 is LGHNA, CDR2 YSLEER. The CDR3 is made up of 19 amino acids. V was shortened by 1 base and J by 5 bases, with 26 bases between the two germline ends. The CDR3: CASSQGWVVGNTNSYGYTF. In nucleotides, the CDR3 is TGCGCCAGCAGCCAAGGTTGGGTGGTAGGGAACACGAACTCATATGGCTACACCTTC.

The J gene is TRBJ2-1, the V gene TRBV10-2; tentatively, D is TRBD1 or TRBD2 (5 bases each). Trimming removed 7 bases from V and 2 bases from J, with 12 bases in between. The germline V gene encodes CDR1 WSHSY and CDR2 SAAADI. This CDR3 is built from 14 residues. The CDR3 sequence is CASTFGAPYNEQFF. The CDR3 nucleotides read TGCGCCAGCACTTTCGGGGCACCCTACAATGAGCAGTTCTTC.

The chain is built from TRBV28 and TRBJ2-1; TRBD1 is a possible D gene (6 bases). Trimming removed 7 bases at V and 4 bases at J, with 8 bases between. The CDR3 extends over 12 amino acids. Germline CDR1 is MDHEN and CDR2 is SYDVKM. CDR3 region: CASTGQYNEQFF. In DNA form, the CDR3 reads TGTGCCAGCACCGGACAGTACAATGAGCAGTTCTTC.

This chain connects TRBV4-1 to TRBJ2-7; no firm D call. Germline values: CDR1 MGHRA, CDR2 YSYEKL. V was pared by 5 bases and J by 10 bases, with 12 bases between. This CDR3 has 11 amino acids. For the CDR3, the DNA is TGCGCCAGCAGCGCCGGCCCTACACAGTACTTC. The encoded protein is CASSAGPTQYF.

V usage is TRBV6-5 and J usage is TRBJ1-3; 7 positions agree with TRBD1. V shed 6 bases, J shed 7 bases, and the junction held 9 bases outside the gene matches. Germline CDR1 is MNHEY and CDR2 is SVGAGI. The CDR3 is made up of 14 amino acids. The CDR3 bases are TGTGCCAGCAGAGCTGACAGGGCCCCTAACACCATATATTTT. It encodes CASRADRAPNTIYF.

The chain is built from TRBV9 and TRBJ1-3, with 9 bases that match TRBD1. The germline V gene has CDR1 SGDLS and CDR2 YYNGEE. This CDR3 is 17 amino acids long. J lost 4 bases, V lost 2 bases, and 10 bases had no gene match. As DNA, the CDR3 is TGTGCCAGCAGCGTTCGGGGACAGGGCGTCAAGGGAAACACCATATATTTT. As protein: CASSVRGQGVKGNTIYF.

The chain links TRBV7-3 to TRBJ1-1, with 7 bases fitting TRBD1. The CDR3 is 14 residues long. The germline V gene encodes CDR1 SGHTA and CDR2 FQGTGA. Trimming cost V 0 bases and J 4 bases; bases outside gene matches: 2. DNA of the CDR3: TGTGCCAGCAGCTTAACGGGACAGACCACTGAAGCTTTCTTT. Protein sequence: CASSLTGQTTEAFF. Full variable domain (missing parts from reference TRBV7-3 and TRBJ1-1): GAGVSQTPSNKVTEKGKYVELRCDPISGHTALYWYRQSLGQGPEFLIYFQGTGAADDSGLPNDRFFAVRPEGSVSTLKIQRTERGDSAVYLCASSLTGQTTEAFFGQGTRLTVV.

The rearrangement joins TRBV24-1 to TRBJ1-5, with TRBD1 identical over 9 bases. The germline gives CDR1 KGHDR, CDR2 SFDVKD. V shed 4 bases, J shed 6 bases, and the junction held 3 bases outside the gene matches. CDR3 length: 14 amino acids. The CDR3 region is CATSERQGGQPQHF. The CDR3 DNA reads as TGTGCCACCAGTGAGAGACAGGGGGGTCAGCCCCAGCATTTT.